These 16 T cell receptor beta chains originate from one sample sequenced in a study of shared clonotypes between healthy human individuals. Measured with immunoSEQ multiplex PCR; TCRdb has only the in-frame clones, and not every one. The table includes about 2.5 million clones, just under 95% detected once. The sequenced sample consisted of naive CD4+ T cells from PBMCs. Described subset: CD45RA+ positively selected. These receptors were obtained from a man aged 18 to 30 in good health. Some clones in this sample may be carry-over from other donors' samples.

CDR3 protein: CASSRSRWGYEQYF. CDR3 in DNA: TGTGCCAGCAGTCGGAGTAGGTGGGGCTACGAGCAGTACTTC. This chain joins TRBV6-5 and TRBJ2-7; D is undetermined. V lost 5 bases and J lost 3, with 14 bases in between. The CDR3 runs to 14 residues. The germline gives CDR1 MNHEY, CDR2 SVGAGI.

Of note for this clone: Other DNA sequences from this sample encode an identical CDR3 as well. This chain connects TRBV4-1 to TRBJ2-1; D is unclear. Trimming shortened V by 0 bases and J by 4 bases, and 7 bases separated the two germline ends. The V gene's germline CDR1 is MGHRA and CDR2 YSYEKL. The CDR3 length is 14 residues. CDR3 in amino acids: CASSQDRHYNEQFF. Written as DNA, the CDR3 is TGCGCCAGCAGCCAAGATCGGCATTACAATGAGCAGTTCTTC.

V usage is TRBV7-9 and J usage is TRBJ1-1; D perhaps matches TRBD1 (6 bases). This CDR3 spans 14 amino acids. V was shortened by 6 bases and J by 1 base, with 12 bases between the two germline ends. From germline, CDR1 is SEHNR and CDR2 FQNEAQ (reference sequence). The CDR3, as DNA: TGTGCCAGCAGGAGGGGCAGGGGGAACACTGAAGCTTTCTTT. Its protein product is CASRRGRGNTEAFF.

This clone was seen a single time. J is TRBJ1-1 and V is TRBV5-1; D is unresolved. The CDR3 is made up of 15 amino acids. Germline V gene data show CDR1 as SGHRS and CDR2 as YFSETQ. Trimming took 1 base from V and 4 from J, leaving 14 bases between them. The CDR3 region has the DNA TGCGCCAGCAGCTTGTCTAGGCCGGTTGGCACTGAAGCTTTCTTT. The encoded protein is CASSLSRPVGTEAFF. Looking up the rest from reference TRBV5-1 and TRBJ1-1 gives the full variable domain: KAGVTQTPRYLIKTRGQQVTLSCSPISGHRSVSWYQQTPGQGLQFLFEYFSETQRNKGNFPGRFSGRQFSNSRSEMNVSTLELGDSALYLCASSLSRPVGTEAFFGQGTRLTVV.

The gene calls are TRBV5-4 and TRBJ2-7, with 15 positions matching TRBD2. CDR3 length: 15 amino acids. The germline gives CDR1 SGHNT, CDR2 YYREEE (reference sequence). The V segment lost 4 bases and the J segment 4 bases; nucleotides outside the gene matches: 3. In DNA, the CDR3 is TGTGCCAGCAGCGCCGGACTAGCGGGAGGGTACGAGCAGTACTTC. It specifies CASSAGLAGGYEQYF.

The chain is built from TRBV5-1 and TRBJ2-3; perhaps D is TRBD1 or TRBD2 (6 bases each). The germline gives CDR1 SGHRS, CDR2 YFSETQ. Trimming took off 6 bases at V and 0 bases at J, with 8 bases between the two ends. The CDR3 extends over 13 amino acids. The CDR3 loop is CASTGASTDTQYF. In nucleotides, the CDR3 is TGCGCCAGCACGGGGGCCAGCACAGATACGCAGTATTTT. Full variable domain (outside the CDR3, taken from reference TRBV5-1 and TRBJ2-3): KAGVTQTPRYLIKTRGQQVTLSCSPISGHRSVSWYQQTPGQGLQFLFEYFSETQRNKGNFPGRFSGRQFSNSRSEMNVSTLELGDSALYLCASTGASTDTQYFGPGTRLTVL.

The genes are TRBV6-1 and TRBJ2-5; the D is unclear. The CDR3 has 14 amino acids. V lost 3 bases, J lost 1 base, and 9 bases lay in between. The germline CDR1 and CDR2 sequences are MNHNS and SASEGT. CDR3 loop: CASSDYYRQETQYF. In DNA, the CDR3 is TGTGCCAGCAGTGACTACTATCGCCAAGAGACCCAGTACTTC.

The chain has TRBV5-8 and TRBJ2-3; 7 nucleotides match TRBD2. CDR3 size: 15 residues. The V gene's germline CDR1 is SGHTS and CDR2 YDEGEE. The V gene end was trimmed by 1 base and the J gene end by 5 bases; junction bases not matched to a gene: 7. As DNA, the CDR3 is TGTGCCAGCAGCTTGAAGAGACTAGCCCGAGATACGCAGTATTTT. Protein sequence: CASSLKRLARDTQYF. The whole variable domain, remainder taken from reference TRBV5-8 and TRBJ2-3, is EAGVTQSPTHLIKTRGQQATLRCSPISGHTSVYWYQQALGLGLQFLLWYDEGEERNRGNFPPRFSGRQFPNYSSELNVNALELEDSALYLCASSLKRLARDTQYFGPGTRLTVL.

This rearrangement joins TRBV10-3 to TRBJ1-5; TRBD1 might be the D (5 bases). The CDR3 has 13 amino acids. The germline CDR1 and CDR2 sequences are ENHRY and SYGVKD. The V gene lost 4 bases and the J gene lost 7 bases, with 11 bases spanning the gap. CDR3 DNA sequence: TGTGCCATCAGTGCGGCGGAGGGGCAGCCCCAGCATTTT. Protein: CAISAAEGQPQHF.

This chain uses TRBV7-6 with TRBJ2-7, with D unclear. CDR1 is SGHVS and CDR2 is FNYEAQ in the germline V gene. Trimming took 0 bases from V and 3 from J, leaving 6 bases between them. The CDR3 is 13 amino acids. The CDR3 sequence is CASSLAANYEQYF. The CDR3 DNA is TGTGCCAGCAGCTTAGCGGCCAACTACGAGCAGTACTTC.

V is TRBV6-1 and J is TRBJ2-3; D is unresolved. The CDR3 sequence is 14 residues long. CDR1 is MNHNS and CDR2 is SASEGT in the germline V gene. The V gene lost 2 bases and the J gene lost 4 bases, with 10 bases spanning the gap. The CDR3 here is CASSESSFADTQYF. The CDR3 DNA follows: TGTGCCAGCAGTGAAAGCTCGTTCGCAGATACGCAGTATTTT.

This rearrangement joins TRBV9 to TRBJ2-5; 7 bases align to TRBD2. The CDR3 extends over 13 amino acids. The ends lost 4 bases at V and 5 bases at J; junction bases unmatched: 5. From germline, CDR1 is SGDLS and CDR2 YYNGEE. The CDR3 DNA reads as TGTGCCAGCAGCCTCGGACTAGTGGAGACCCAGTACTTC. As protein: CASSLGLVETQYF. The entire variable domain, with the rest obtained from reference TRBV9 and TRBJ2-5, is as follows: DSGVTQTPKHLITATGQRVTLRCSPRSGDLSVYWYQQSLDQGLQFLIQYYNGEERAKGNILERFSAQQFPDLHSELNLSSLELGDSALYFCASSLGLVETQYFGPGTRLLVL.

The rearrangement uses TRBV2 and TRBJ1-5; 8 positions agree with TRBD1. The CDR3 contains 14 residues. Trimming at V came to 6 bases and at J to 4 bases, leaving 5 bases not matched to a gene. Per the germline V gene, CDR1 is SNHLY and CDR2 is FYNNEI. As DNA, the CDR3 is TGTGCCAGCAGGCAGGGGGCTTGGAATCAGCCCCAGCATTTT. Residues: CASRQGAWNQPQHF.

The chain combines TRBV7-2 with TRBJ2-7; D is uncertain. Trimming pared 3 bases from V and 2 bases from J, leaving 8 bases between. The CDR3 covers 13 residues. Per the germline V gene, CDR1 is SGHTA and CDR2 is FQGNSA. This CDR3 is CASSFAYAYEQYF. As DNA, the CDR3 is TGTGCCAGCAGCTTCGCTTACGCCTACGAGCAGTACTTC.

The J gene is TRBJ2-5, the V gene TRBV6-1; D ambiguous. V dropped 1 base and J dropped 0 bases, with 18 bases sitting between them. Per the germline V gene, CDR1 is MNHNS and CDR2 is SASEGT. There are 18 residues in the CDR3. DNA of the CDR3: TGTGCCAGCAGTGAAGGTGGGTTCGGATCAAAGTACCAAGAGACCCAGTACTTC. Translating it yields CASSEGGFGSKYQETQYF.

The chain uses TRBV30 and TRBJ2-1, with D perhaps TRBD1 or TRBD2 (5 bases each). The germline V gene has CDR1 GTSNPN and CDR2 SVGIG (reference sequence). The CDR3 totals 17 residues. The V and J ends lost 4 bases and 5 bases respectively, with 24 bases between them. CDR3 DNA: TGTGCCTGGATGGCCCCCAAACGGGTGGGGGTAGACAATGAGCAGTTCTTC. Translating gives CAWMAPKRVGVDNEQFF.